This T cell receptor (beta chain) was recorded in a study of radiotherapy plus CTLA-4 blockade in lung cancer. From germline, CDR1 is MDHEN and CDR2 SYDVKM. The CDR3 runs 17 residues. The V segment lost 4 bases and the J segment 3 bases; nucleotides outside the gene matches: 11. The method was immunoSEQ multiplex PCR; TCRdb's version includes in-frame clones alone and lacks a portion of them. The table includes tens of thousands of clones, 75% to 90% detected once. The chain employs TRBV28 and TRBJ2-1, with 8 bases lining up with TRBD1. This material consisted of peripheral blood, taken from a patient treated with radiotherapy plus ipilimumab. This receptor was identified in a human donor with non-small cell lung cancer who had a partial response to radiotherapy plus ipilimumab. The CDR3 here is CASSSQPGTGHYNEQFF. DNA of the CDR3: TGTGCCAGCAGTTCCCAACCCGGGACAGGCCACTACAATGAGCAGTTCTTC. The full variable domain, completed using reference TRBV28 and TRBJ2-1, is DVKVTQSSRYLVKRTGEKVFLECVQDMDHENMFWYRQDPGLGLRLIYFSYDVKMKEKGDIPEGYSVSREKKERFSLILESASTNQTSMYLCASSSQPGTGHYNEQFFGPGTRLTVL.